Sequencing of this T cell receptor (beta chain) was carried out in a study of T-cell reconstitution after alpha-beta-depleted transplantation in children. The library targeted TCRbeta and was prepared with unique molecular identifiers. Via MiXCR, TCRdb re-called the PCR reads, giving one row per CDR3 protein. Of some 600,000 distinct CDR3 sequences listed, roughly 15% were seen once; the top ten hold 0.85% to 1.3%. The CDR3 runs 18 residues. Trimming cost V 2 bases and J 0 bases, with 14 bases left between them. Germline V gives CDR1 ENHRY, CDR2 SYGVKD. This chain links TRBV10-3 with TRBJ2-6; D is uncertain. This TCR was sampled from a human donor who donated a stem cell graft to a child with acute myeloid leukemia. The specimen was PBMCs from the stem cell graft donor, collected from the stem cell graft. In DNA form, the CDR3 reads TGTGCCATCAGTGAGGCCGGGTATTCGATCTCTGGGGCCAACGTCCTGACTTTC. Protein product: CAISEAGYSISGANVLTF.